This T cell receptor (beta chain) was identified in a study of a mutant IDH1 vaccine in newly diagnosed glioma. Study-wide background: In some groups vaccination began 4-6 weeks post-radiotherapy; others received it with temozolomide. Mean patient age was about 44 years; approximately 62% were male and approximately 40% female. Most patients had received both radiotherapy and temozolomide, the prior options being radiotherapy, temozolomide, or both. Overall study results and limits: Pseudoprogression seemed unrelated to changes in top peripheral T cell clonotypes.

Time point of the sample: week 23, last vaccination. What each vaccine dose contained was 300 ug of mutant IDH1 20-mer peptide, accompanied by topical imiquimod. The table came from immunoSEQ multiplex PCR; TCRdb's copy has only in-frame clones and leaves some out. The sample lists tens of thousands of clones, around 82% occurring once. V was shortened by 0 bases and J by 0 bases, with 3 bases between the two germline ends. This CDR3 has 13 amino acids. The V gene's germline CDR1 is SGHRS and CDR2 YFSETQ. This clone was picked up a small number of times. What it binds is not known. The specimen comprised PBMCs, sampled from a glioma patient whose treatment included an IDH1 peptide vaccine. The TCR sequence derives from a man aged 25 to 40 with glioma. This sequence joins TRBV5-1 and TRBJ1-1; D remains ambiguous. For the CDR3, the DNA is TGCGCCAGCAGCTTGGGGGTGAACACTGAAGCTTTCTTT. Protein: CASSLGVNTEAFF.